This T cell receptor (beta chain) was documented in a study of cytomegalovirus exposure and HLA in healthy donors. Study-wide results and caveats: Looking again later, the authors saw that most CMV-associated TCR beta chains seemed HLA-restricted.

With 60 Vbeta and 13 Jbeta primers, the PCR was carried out. Profiled with immunoSEQ multiplex PCR; TCRdb holds only in-frame clones, not every one. The top ten hold about 2.2% of the sample, which has under 130,000 clones, about 81% seen once. Per the germline V gene, CDR1 is SGHTA and CDR2 is FQGTGA. The CDR3 is 17 residues long. Trimming took off 2 bases at V and 0 bases at J, with 11 bases between the two ends. Concerning this clone: The antigen remains undetermined.

The sequence came from a man aged 30-40 years in good health and CMV-seronegative. This rearrangement joins TRBV7-3 to TRBJ2-6, with a tentative D call TRBD1 (5 bases). Sequencing was performed on PBMCs. Here the CDR3 reads CASSLGAGFSGANVLTF. DNA of the CDR3: TGTGCCAGCAGCTTAGGCGCAGGGTTCTCTGGGGCCAACGTCCTGACTTTC. Together with reference TRBV7-3 and TRBJ2-6, the CDR3 gives the full variable domain: GAGVSQTPSNKVTEKGKYVELRCDPISGHTALYWYRQSLGQGPEFLIYFQGTGAADDSGLPNDRFFAVRPEGSVSTLKIQRTERGDSAVYLCASSLGAGFSGANVLTFGAGSRLTVL.